The source of this TCR beta chain is a study of blood T cell repertoires in COVID-19 (dated by TCRdb to about 2020). General notes on the study: Collaborator samples came from the United States, Italy and Spain and covered acute and convalescent phases of COVID-19. The material from the prospective study consisted of cDNA or gDNA derived from T cells, B-cell-depleted T cells, or PBMCs. Subjects who had been exposed to COVID-19, were actively infected with it, or had recovered from it provided the deeply sampled blood TCRbeta repertoires that made up the dataset. The repertoires were made available in a free public database intended to serve as a resource for research on the immune response to SARS-CoV-2. Samples came from the ongoing ImmuneRACE study (first 160 participants) plus 1,254 subjects from 6 global collaborators. Nearly every sample came with metadata listing a de-identified subject ID, COVID-19 status, age in years and sex. HLA class I and class II types, where available, came from metadata supplied by the sample provider rather than from assay-based typing. General study outcomes and caveats: The amount of clinical and demographic metadata varied by source and participant and was provided uncurated.

CDR1 and CDR2 (GTSNPN, SVGIG) derive from the germline V gene (reference sequence). The CDR3 holds 11 amino acids from the cysteine to the phenylalanine. Only the CDR3 portion is preserved as DNA: 33 bases, with reading frame beginning at the first base. A distance of 10 bases separates the germline ends of V and J, which lose 4 bases and 7 bases respectively. One collaborating source in Seattle enrolled patients during active infection and followed them longitudinally through the course of disease. Collaborating institutions collected whole blood in K2EDTA tubes following their own protocols. Collaborator samples were shipped for TCRbeta analysis as frozen whole blood, isolated PBMCs, or DNA extracted from either sample type. Comments on this clone: The antigen this receptor binds is unknown. Per-nucleotide qualities are absent, and no much larger clonotype sits a single base away.

The immunoSEQ Assay, a bias-controlled multiplex PCR, was used to amplify TCRbeta CDR3 regions from genomic DNA. Per the original workflow: Nucleated cell counts per sample were estimated from amplification of reference gene primers within the assay. Sequence reads were collapsed and filtered to measure the absolute abundance of every unique TCRbeta CDR3 rearrangement. For each sample, productive Simpson clonality was calculated by taking the square root of Simpson's diversity index across productive rearrangements. The clones in this table, taken by TCRdb from immuneACCESS, are in-frame only. Not every clone is retained; where verified, under half of the shortfall comes from an unresolved V gene, and the cause of the rest is unknown. The V and J calls and clone size come from that table; D and trimming were worked out from the DNA. The sample table contains a few hundred thousand clones; only one count was recorded for approximately 88% of them. The ten most abundant clones make up roughly 13% of the sample.

This sequence originates from a woman aged 50 to 60 with COVID-19, enrolled during active disease. Sequencing was done on a sample of peripheral blood. The rearrangement combines TRBV30 with TRBJ1-1; D gene: possibly TRBD1, on 5 matching bases. The bases read TGTGCCTGGAAGTCGGGGGGTGAAGCTTTCTTT. This encodes CAWKSGGEAFF. This CDR3, with the reference TRBV30 and TRBJ1-1 proteins standing in past its ends, gives the full variable domain SQTIHQWPATLVQPVGSPLSLECTVEGTSNPNLYWYRQAAGRGLQLLFYSVGIGQISSEVPQNLSASRPQDRQFILSSKKLLLSDSGFYLCAWKSGGEAFFGQGTRLTVV.